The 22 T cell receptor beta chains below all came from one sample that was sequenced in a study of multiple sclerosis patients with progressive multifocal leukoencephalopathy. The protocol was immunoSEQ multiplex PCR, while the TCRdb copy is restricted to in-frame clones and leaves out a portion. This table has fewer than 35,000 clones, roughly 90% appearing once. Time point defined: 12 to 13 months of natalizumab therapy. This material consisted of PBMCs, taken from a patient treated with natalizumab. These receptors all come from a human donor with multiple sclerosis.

CDR3 bases: TGCGCCAGCAGCACTGGCCGGCAAGAGACCCAGTACTTC. Residues: CASSTGRQETQYF. V is TRBV4-1 and J is TRBJ2-5, with D hard to call. Germline V gene data show CDR1 as MGHRA and CDR2 as YSYEKL. V lost 5 bases and J lost 2, with 9 bases in between. The CDR3 loop spans 13 amino acids.

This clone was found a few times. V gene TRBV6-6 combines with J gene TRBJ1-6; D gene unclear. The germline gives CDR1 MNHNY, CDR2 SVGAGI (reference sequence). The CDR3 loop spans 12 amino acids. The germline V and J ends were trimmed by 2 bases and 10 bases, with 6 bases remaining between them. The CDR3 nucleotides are TGTGCCAGCAGTTACCTGGACTCACCCCTCCACTTT. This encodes CASSYLDSPLHF.

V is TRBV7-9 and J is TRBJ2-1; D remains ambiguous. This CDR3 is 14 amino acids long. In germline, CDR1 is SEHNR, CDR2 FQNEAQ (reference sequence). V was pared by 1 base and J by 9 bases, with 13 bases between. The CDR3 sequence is CASSLGLSSAEQFF. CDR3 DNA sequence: TGTGCCAGCAGCTTAGGATTGTCGTCCGCTGAGCAGTTCTTC.

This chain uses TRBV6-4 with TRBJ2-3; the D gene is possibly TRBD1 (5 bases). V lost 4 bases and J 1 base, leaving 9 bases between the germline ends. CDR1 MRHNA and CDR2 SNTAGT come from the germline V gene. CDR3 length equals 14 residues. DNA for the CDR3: TGTGCCAGCAGTGCACAGGTCGGCACAGATACGCAGTATTTT. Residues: CASSAQVGTDTQYF.

CDR3 region: CASSSAGTGKYEQYF. CDR3 nucleotides: TGCGCCAGCAGCTCGGCCGGGACAGGGAAATACGAGCAGTACTTC. This chain links TRBV5-1 with TRBJ2-7; 9 bases match TRBD1. Germline trimming cut 3 bases from V and 4 bases from J; bases unmatched to any gene: 8. The germline CDR1 and CDR2 sequences are SGHRS and YFSETQ. The CDR3 loop spans 15 amino acids.

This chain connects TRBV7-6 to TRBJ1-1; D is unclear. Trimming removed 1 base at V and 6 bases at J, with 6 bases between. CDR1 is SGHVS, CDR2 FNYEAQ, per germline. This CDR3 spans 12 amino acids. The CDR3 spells CASSLGGPEAFF. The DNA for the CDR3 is TGTGCCAGCAGCTTAGGAGGCCCTGAAGCTTTCTTT.

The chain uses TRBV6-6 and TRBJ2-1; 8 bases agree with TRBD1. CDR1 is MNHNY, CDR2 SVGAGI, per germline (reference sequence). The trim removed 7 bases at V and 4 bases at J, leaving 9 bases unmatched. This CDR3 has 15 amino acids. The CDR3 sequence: CASNKPGQDYNEQFF. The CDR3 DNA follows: TGTGCCAGCAACAAGCCGGGACAGGATTACAATGAGCAGTTCTTC.

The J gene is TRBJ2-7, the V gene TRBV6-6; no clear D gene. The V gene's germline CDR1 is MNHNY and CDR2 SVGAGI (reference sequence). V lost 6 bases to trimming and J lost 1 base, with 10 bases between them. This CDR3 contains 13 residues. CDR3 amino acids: CASSPIWSYEQYF. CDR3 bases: TGTGCCAGCAGCCCCATATGGTCCTACGAGCAGTACTTC.

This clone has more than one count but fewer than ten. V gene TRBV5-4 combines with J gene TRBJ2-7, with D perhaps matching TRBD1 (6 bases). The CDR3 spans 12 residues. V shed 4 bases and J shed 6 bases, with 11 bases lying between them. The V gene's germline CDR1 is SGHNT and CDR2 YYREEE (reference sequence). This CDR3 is CASSATGTEQYF. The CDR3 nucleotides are TGTGCCAGCAGCGCCACAGGGACCGAGCAGTACTTC.

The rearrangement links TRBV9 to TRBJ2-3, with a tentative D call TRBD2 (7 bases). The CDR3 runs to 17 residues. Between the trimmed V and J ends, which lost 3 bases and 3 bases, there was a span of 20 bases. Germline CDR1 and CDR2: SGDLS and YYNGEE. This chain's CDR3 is CASSERTGLGGTDTQYF. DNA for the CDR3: TGTGCCAGCAGCGAACGTACAGGGCTGGGAGGGACAGATACGCAGTATTTT.

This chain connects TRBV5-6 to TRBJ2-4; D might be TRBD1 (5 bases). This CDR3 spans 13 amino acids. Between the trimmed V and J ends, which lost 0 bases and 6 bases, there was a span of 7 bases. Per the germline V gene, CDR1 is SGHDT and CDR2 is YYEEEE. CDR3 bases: TGTGCCAGCAGCTTGGGGCAGGGAAACATTCAGTACTTC. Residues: CASSLGQGNIQYF.

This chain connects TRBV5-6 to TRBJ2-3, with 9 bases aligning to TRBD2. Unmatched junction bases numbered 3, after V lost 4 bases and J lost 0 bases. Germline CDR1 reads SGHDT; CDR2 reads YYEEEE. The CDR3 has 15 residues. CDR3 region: CASSRGGVSTDTQYF. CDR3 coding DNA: TGTGCCAGCAGCCGCGGGGGGGTTAGCACAGATACGCAGTATTTT. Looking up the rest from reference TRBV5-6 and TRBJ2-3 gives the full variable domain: DAGVTQSPTHLIKTRGQQVTLRCSPKSGHDTVSWYQQALGQGPQFIFQYYEEEERQRGNFPDRFSGHQFPNYSSELNVNALLLGDSALYLCASSRGGVSTDTQYFGPGTRLTVL.

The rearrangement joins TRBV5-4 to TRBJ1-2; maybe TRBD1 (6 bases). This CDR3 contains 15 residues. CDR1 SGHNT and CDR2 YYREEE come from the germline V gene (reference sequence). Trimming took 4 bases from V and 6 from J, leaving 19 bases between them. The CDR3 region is CASSPEGGSSDGYTF. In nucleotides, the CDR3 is TGTGCCAGCAGCCCCGAGGGGGGTAGTAGCGATGGCTACACCTTC.

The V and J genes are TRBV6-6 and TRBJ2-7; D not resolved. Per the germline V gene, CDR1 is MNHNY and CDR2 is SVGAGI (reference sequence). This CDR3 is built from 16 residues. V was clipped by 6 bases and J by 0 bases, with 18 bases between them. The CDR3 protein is CASSRHSSPSSYEQYF. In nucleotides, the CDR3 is TGTGCCAGCAGCCGTCACAGCTCACCTAGCTCCTACGAGCAGTACTTC.

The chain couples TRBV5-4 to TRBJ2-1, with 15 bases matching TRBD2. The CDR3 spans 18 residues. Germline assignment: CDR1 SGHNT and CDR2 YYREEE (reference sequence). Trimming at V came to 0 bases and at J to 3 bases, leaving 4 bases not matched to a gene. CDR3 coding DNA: TGTGCCAGCAGCTTGGCGGGACTAGCGGGAGGAATCTACAATGAGCAGTTCTTC. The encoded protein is CASSLAGLAGGIYNEQFF.

The CDR3 nucleotides are TGCGCCAGCAGCCAAGACGTCGAGGCGGGGAGCTCCTACAATGAGCAGTTCTTC. Its protein product is CASSQDVEAGSSYNEQFF. The chain joins TRBV4-3 to TRBJ2-1, with D tentatively TRBD2 (6 bases). Trimming removed 0 bases from V and 0 bases from J, with 15 bases in between. The CDR3 totals 18 residues. Per the germline V gene, CDR1 is LGHNA and CDR2 is YSLEER.

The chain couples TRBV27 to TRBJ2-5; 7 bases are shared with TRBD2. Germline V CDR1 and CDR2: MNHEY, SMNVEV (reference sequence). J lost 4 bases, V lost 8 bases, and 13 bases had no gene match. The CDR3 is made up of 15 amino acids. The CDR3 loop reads CASAPGRVEAETQYF. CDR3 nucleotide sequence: TGTGCCAGCGCCCCTGGGAGGGTGGAGGCAGAGACCCAGTACTTC.

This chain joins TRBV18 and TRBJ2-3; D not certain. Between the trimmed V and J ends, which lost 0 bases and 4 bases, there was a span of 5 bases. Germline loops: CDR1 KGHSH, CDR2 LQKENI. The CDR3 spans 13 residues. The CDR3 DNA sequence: TGTGCCAGCTCACCACCGAATGCAGATACGCAGTATTTT. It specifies CASSPPNADTQYF.

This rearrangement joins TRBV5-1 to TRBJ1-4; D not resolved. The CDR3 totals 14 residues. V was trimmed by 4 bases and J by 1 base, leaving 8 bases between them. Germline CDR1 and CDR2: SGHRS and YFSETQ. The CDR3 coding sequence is TGCGCCAGCAGCCTGGGAGAAACTAATGAAAAACTGTTTTTT. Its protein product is CASSLGETNEKLFF. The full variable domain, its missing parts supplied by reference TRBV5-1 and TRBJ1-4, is KAGVTQTPRYLIKTRGQQVTLSCSPISGHRSVSWYQQTPGQGLQFLFEYFSETQRNKGNFPGRFSGRQFSNSRSEMNVSTLELGDSALYLCASSLGETNEKLFFGSGTQLSVL.

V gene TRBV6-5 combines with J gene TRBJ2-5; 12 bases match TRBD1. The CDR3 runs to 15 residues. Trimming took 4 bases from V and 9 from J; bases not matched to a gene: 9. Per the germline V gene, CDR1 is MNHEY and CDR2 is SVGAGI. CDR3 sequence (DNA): TGTGCCAGCAGTTCCGGGACAGGGGGCAAGATATCCCAGTACTTC. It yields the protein CASSSGTGGKISQYF.

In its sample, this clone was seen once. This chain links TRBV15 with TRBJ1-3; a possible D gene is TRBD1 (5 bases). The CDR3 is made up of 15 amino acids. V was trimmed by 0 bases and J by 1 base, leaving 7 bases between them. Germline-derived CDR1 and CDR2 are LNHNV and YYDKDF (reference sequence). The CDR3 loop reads CATSRDRGSGNTIYF. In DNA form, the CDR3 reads TGTGCCACCAGCAGAGATCGGGGGTCTGGAAACACCATATATTTT.

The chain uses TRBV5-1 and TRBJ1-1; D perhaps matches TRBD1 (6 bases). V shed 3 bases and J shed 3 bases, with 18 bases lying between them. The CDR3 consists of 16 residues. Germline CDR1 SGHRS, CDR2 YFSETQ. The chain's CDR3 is CASSSGSGAAYTEAFF. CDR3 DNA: TGCGCCAGCAGCTCGGGTTCAGGGGCGGCCTACACTGAAGCTTTCTTT.